The 29 T cell receptor beta chains below were found in one sample sequenced in a study of T cells after yellow fever vaccination. TCRdb fed the 5' RACE reads into MiXCR, producing one record per CDR3 protein. Among 28,000 or so distinct CDR3 sequences listed, about 4.6% were seen once. The sequencing used CD8+ T cells sorted from PBMCs, collected 5 days after the yellow fever booster vaccination. These TCRs come from a young man who received the YFV17D yellow fever vaccine.

This clonotype appeared a few times. The rearrangement joins TRBV19 to TRBJ2-3, with D tentatively TRBD2 (5 bases). Per germline, CDR1 LNHDA and CDR2 SQIVND (reference sequence). Trimming pared 7 bases from V and 2 bases from J, leaving 19 bases between. The CDR3 spans 16 residues. The CDR3 here is CASTEYAGSPTDTQYF. CDR3 nucleotide sequence: TGTGCCAGTACCGAATACGCGGGCTCTCCCACAGATACGCAGTATTTT. Full variable domain (rest looked up from reference TRBV19 and TRBJ2-3): DGGITQSPKYLFRKEGQNVTLSCEQNLNHDAMYWYRQDPGQGLRLIYYSQIVNDFQKGDIAEGYSVSREKKESFPLTVTSAQKNPTAFYLCASTEYAGSPTDTQYFGPGTRLTVL.

This clonotype was picked up many times. This chain uses TRBV21-1 with TRBJ2-7; the table names TRBD2, a call not compared with the DNA. TRBV21-1 is shown as a pseudogene. The CDR3 sequence is 13 residues long. CDR3 sequence reads: CASSPWGGGEQYF. CDR3 DNA sequence: TGTGCCAGCAGCCCCTGGGGAGGGGGCGAGCAGTACTTC.

This clonotype was recorded at least ten times. The chain recombines TRBV12-5 with TRBJ2-1; 11 bases map to TRBD2. Germline V CDR1 and CDR2: LGHNT, FRNRAP. CDR3 length: 16 residues. Unmatched junction bases numbered 6, after V lost 4 bases and J lost 4 bases. Here the CDR3 reads CASGSQLAGAYNEQFF. DNA of the CDR3: TGTGCTAGTGGTTCACAACTAGCGGGGGCTTACAATGAGCAGTTCTTC.

This clonotype was observed at least ten times. V and J are TRBV20-1 and TRBJ2-2; D is possibly TRBD2 (5 bases). Germline CDR1 DFQATT, CDR2 SNEGSKA (reference sequence). V lost 4 bases and J 1 base, leaving 10 bases between the germline ends. The CDR3 has 14 residues. CDR3 in amino acids: CSAMFGLNTGELFF. CDR3 in DNA: TGCAGTGCTATGTTCGGACTGAACACCGGGGAGCTGTTTTTT.

The sample holds many counts of this clonotype. V and J are TRBV11-1 and TRBJ2-1; 8 positions match TRBD2. The CDR3 runs to 16 residues. The germline gives CDR1 SGHAT, CDR2 FQDESV (reference sequence). V was clipped by 5 bases and J by 6 bases; unmatched bases: 12. In DNA form, the CDR3 reads TGTGCCAGCAGCATCACCAGCGGGGGTTTGTTCAATGAGCAGTTCTTC. Residues: CASSITSGGLFNEQFF.

The V and J genes are TRBV13 and TRBJ1-1; TRBD1 agrees at 7 bases. Germline V lookup: CDR1 PRHDT, CDR2 FYEKMQ (reference sequence). The CDR3 spans 17 residues. The trim removed 3 bases at V and 0 bases at J, leaving 10 bases unmatched. The DNA of the CDR3 is TGTGCCAGCAGCTTGGAGACAAGACAGGGCTTGAACACTGAAGCTTTCTTT. This translates into CASSLETRQGLNTEAFF.

This clonotype was counted many times. The chain combines TRBV24-1 with TRBJ1-1, with D possibly matching TRBD1 (5 bases). The ends were cut back, 4 bases at V and 6 bases at J, with 8 bases in the middle. The germline CDR1 and CDR2 sequences are KGHDR and SFDVKD. CDR3 size: 12 residues. CDR3: CATSDGGAEAFF. The CDR3 region has the DNA TGTGCCACCAGTGACGGGGGGGCTGAAGCTTTCTTT.

Ten or more counts support this clonotype. The chain combines TRBV3-1 with TRBJ2-7, with 7 bases lining up with TRBD2. Germline V gene sequence: CDR1 LGHDT, CDR2 YNNKEL (reference sequence). CDR3 size: 15 residues. The junction had 6 bases not matched to a gene; V was cut back by 4 bases and J by 0 bases. CDR3 bases: TGTGCCAGCAGCCGTTCTAGCGGCCTCTCCTACGAGCAGTACTTC. Its translation: CASSRSSGLSYEQYF.

This clonotype was seen at least ten times. The chain has TRBV28 and TRBJ2-1; 8 bases align to TRBD2. The germline V gene has CDR1 MDHEN and CDR2 SYDVKM. This CDR3 is built from 14 residues. V trimming: 5 bases; J trimming: 9 bases; junction bases outside the gene matches: 9. In DNA form, the CDR3 reads TGTGCCAGCAGTGCAAGCGGGAGTTCTGGTGAGCAGTTCTTC. It is translated as CASSASGSSGEQFF.

V is TRBV4-2 and J is TRBJ2-6; tentatively, D is TRBD1 (6 bases). The germline CDR1 and CDR2 sequences are LGHNA and YNFKEQ. This CDR3 region has 18 residues. The germline V and J ends were trimmed by 4 bases and 2 bases, with 18 bases remaining between them. CDR3 loop: CASSLGDNTPPGANVLTF. In DNA form, the CDR3 reads TGTGCCAGCAGCCTCGGGGACAATACCCCCCCTGGGGCCAACGTCCTGACTTTC.

This clonotype has only a few counts. This sequence joins TRBV12-3 or TRBV12-4 and TRBJ2-5; TRBD2 matches 9 bases. V dropped 2 bases and J dropped 5; count of bases not matched to a gene: 3. This CDR3 has 14 residues. CDR3 protein: CASSLIAGAETQYF. CDR3 nucleotides: TGTGCCAGCAGTTTAATAGCGGGAGCCGAGACCCAGTACTTC.

This clonotype has only a few counts. This sequence may be a read error, since a much larger clone differs from it by one base. The chain links TRBV20-1 to TRBJ2-7; weak D call: TRBD1 (6 bases). Germline loops: CDR1 DFQATT, CDR2 SNEGSKA (reference sequence). The CDR3 is 14 amino acids. V lost 6 bases, J lost 2 bases, and 17 bases lay in between. The DNA for the CDR3 is TGCAGTGCCACACTCAGGGGCCAAACCTACGAGCAGTACTTC. This codes for CSATLRGQTYEQYF.

This clonotype was counted ten times or more. This sequence joins TRBV2 and TRBJ2-3; D possibly corresponds to TRBD1 (5 bases). This CDR3 spans 13 amino acids. In germline, CDR1 is SNHLY, CDR2 FYNNEI. Trimming pared 10 bases from V and 6 bases from J, leaving 17 bases between. The DNA of the CDR3 is TGTGCCACCCCAGTAGGTTCAGGGGATACGCAGTATTTT. It codes for CATPVGSGDTQYF. Combining the CDR3 with reference TRBV2 and TRBJ2-3 gives the whole variable domain EPEVTQTPSHQVTQMGQEVILRCVPISNHLYFYWYRQILGQKVEFLVSFYNNEISEKSEIFDDQFSVERPDGSNFTLKIRSTKLEDSAMYFCATPVGSGDTQYFGPGTRLTVL.

This clonotype was seen many times. The V call is TRBV9, the J call TRBJ2-2, with D unclear. Trimming pared 4 bases from V and 5 bases from J, leaving 9 bases between. The CDR3 runs 13 residues. Germline V gives CDR1 SGDLS, CDR2 YYNGEE. CDR3 amino acids: CASSNEGTGELFF. The DNA of the CDR3 is TGTGCCAGCAGCAACGAAGGTACCGGGGAGCTGTTTTTT.

This clonotype was recorded at least ten times. The rearrangement joins TRBV4-3 to TRBJ2-7, with D possibly being TRBD2 (5 bases). This CDR3 has 15 amino acids. The ends were cut back, 0 bases at V and 3 bases at J, with 12 bases in the middle. The germline V gene has CDR1 LGHNA and CDR2 YSLEER. The CDR3 DNA sequence: TGCGCCAGCAGCCAAGATACCGGGATTCTCTACGAGCAGTACTTC. Translated: CASSQDTGILYEQYF.

This clonotype was observed at least ten times. CDR3 nucleotide sequence: TGTGCCAGCAGCCAATTTTTGATATCGTACAATGAGCAGTTCTTC. It translates to CASSQFLISYNEQFF. The J gene is TRBJ2-1, the V gene TRBV14; D unclear. The CDR3 is 15 residues long. Deletions cut 2 bases from V and 4 bases from J, with 12 bases between. Germline V gene sequence: CDR1 SGHDN, CDR2 FVKESK. The entire variable domain, with the rest obtained from reference TRBV14 and TRBJ2-1, is as follows: EAGVTQFPSHSVIEKGQTVTLRCDPISGHDNLYWYRRVMGKEIKFLLHFVKESKQDESGMPNNRFLAERTGGTYSTLKVQPAELEDSGVYFCASSQFLISYNEQFFGPGTRLTVL.

This clonotype was seen a handful of times. V usage is TRBV29-1 and J usage is TRBJ2-1; 13 positions match TRBD2. V shed 5 bases and J 9 bases; nucleotides not matched to a gene: 4. This CDR3 spans 13 amino acids. In germline, CDR1 is SQVTM, CDR2 ANQGSEA. In nucleotides, the CDR3 is TGCAGCGTTCGGGGACTAGCGGGAATTGAGCAGTTCTTC. Its translation: CSVRGLAGIEQFF.

This clonotype was observed at least ten times. The chain employs TRBV10-1 and TRBJ2-6; TRBD1 might be the D (6 bases). V lost 6 bases and J lost 1, with 25 bases in between. The CDR3 covers 20 residues. Germline V gene data show CDR1 as WNHNN and CDR2 as SYGVQD (reference sequence). The CDR3, as DNA: TGCGCCAGCAGAACTGTTGACGAAGGGCGGCAGGGGTCTGGGGCCAACGTCCTGACTTTC. Translation: CASRTVDEGRQGSGANVLTF.

This clonotype came up many times. The V and J genes are TRBV9 and TRBJ2-5, with D unclear. V shed 0 bases and J shed 3 bases, with 6 bases lying between them. The CDR3 extends over 13 amino acids. CDR1 SGDLS and CDR2 YYNGEE come from the germline V gene. This chain's CDR3 is CASSVVPEETQYF. In nucleotides, the CDR3 is TGTGCCAGCAGCGTAGTACCGGAAGAGACCCAGTACTTC. Supplemented by reference TRBV9 and TRBJ2-5, the full variable domain reads DSGVTQTPKHLITATGQRVTLRCSPRSGDLSVYWYQQSLDQGLQFLIQYYNGEERAKGNILERFSAQQFPDLHSELNLSSLELGDSALYFCASSVVPEETQYFGPGTRLLVL.

This clonotype was counted at least ten times. J is TRBJ2-3 and V is TRBV29-1; D might be TRBD2 (6 bases). The CDR3 length is 14 residues. The germline V gene encodes CDR1 SQVTM and CDR2 ANQGSEA. Trimming removed 3 bases from V and 1 base from J, with 11 bases in between. Here the CDR3 reads CSVERGGGTDTQYF. For the CDR3, the DNA is TGCAGCGTTGAGAGGGGCGGGGGCACAGATACGCAGTATTTT.

This clonotype was seen many times. The CDR3 nucleotides read TGTGCCAGCAGCTCAAGGACTAGCGGGACCTACAATGAGCAGTTCTTC. Translating gives CASSSRTSGTYNEQFF. The chain uses TRBV7-2 and TRBJ2-1; 12 bases are shared with TRBD2. The CDR3 sequence is 16 residues long. Trimming at V came to 4 bases and at J to 2 bases, leaving 3 bases not matched to a gene. Germline V gene lookup returns CDR1 SGHTA and CDR2 FQGNSA.

This clonotype was found many times. The gene calls are TRBV12-3 or TRBV12-4 and TRBJ2-7; D possibly uses TRBD1 or TRBD2 (5 bases each). Trimming stripped 5 bases from V and 6 bases from J, with 20 bases between. The CDR3 length is 15 residues. The CDR3: CASSAPGTPSGEQYF. The CDR3 DNA sequence: TGTGCCAGCAGTGCCCCCGGGACGCCTTCGGGCGAGCAGTACTTC.

This clonotype was seen just once. A much larger clone sits a single nucleotide away, making a read error possible. This chain connects TRBV10-2 to TRBJ2-1; D not resolved. The V gene lost 2 bases and the J gene lost 9 bases, with 5 bases spanning the gap. The CDR3 contains 11 residues. The V gene's germline CDR1 is WSHSY and CDR2 SAAADI. CDR3 sequence reads: CASSESGEQFF. The CDR3 coding sequence is TGCGCCAGCAGTGAGAGTGGTGAGCAGTTCTTC.

In this sample, this clonotype turned up many times. The chain couples TRBV29-1 to TRBJ2-5; the D is unclear. The V end lost 2 bases, the J end lost 1 base, and 8 bases lay between the germline ends. From germline, CDR1 is SQVTM and CDR2 ANQGSEA. This CDR3 region has 13 residues. CDR3 sequence (DNA): TGCAGCGTTGAACCCGGTATCCAAGAGACCCAGTACTTC. Translated, it gives CSVEPGIQETQYF.

This clonotype was counted at least ten times. The chain has TRBV5-1 and TRBJ2-3, with D hard to call. The V end lost 2 bases, the J end lost 2 bases, and 12 bases lay between the germline ends. This CDR3 contains 15 residues. The germline V gene has CDR1 SGHRS and CDR2 YFSETQ. CDR3 protein: CASSFFGYATDTQYF. The CDR3 nucleotides read TGCGCCAGCAGCTTCTTTGGATATGCCACAGATACGCAGTATTTT.

This clonotype showed up many times. The chain carries TRBV2 and TRBJ2-7; TRBD2 agrees at 14 bases. CDR1 is SNHLY, CDR2 FYNNEI, per germline. V dropped 6 bases and J dropped 3; count of bases not matched to a gene: 4. The CDR3 is 15 residues long. The DNA for the CDR3 is TGTGCCAGCAGCGGGACTAGCGGGAGTTTCTACGAGCAGTACTTC. This gives the protein CASSGTSGSFYEQYF.

This clonotype was observed at least ten times. The chain uses TRBV7-7 and TRBJ2-1, with 10 nucleotides matching TRBD2. The CDR3 runs to 13 residues. The germline V gene has CDR1 SSHAT and CDR2 FNYEAQ (reference sequence). In DNA, the CDR3 is TGTGCTAGCGGGGGGAGCTCCTACAATGAGCAGTTCTTC. Translating it yields CASGGSSYNEQFF.

This clonotype was seen ten or more times. J is TRBJ2-7 and V is TRBV29-1; TRBD1 matches 8 bases. CDR3 size: 14 residues. With 7 bases clipped from V and 3 bases from J, the junction kept 11 bases outside the gene matches. Germline CDR1 is SQVTM and CDR2 is ANQGSEA. The CDR3 DNA reads TGCAGCGCTGGATCGGACAGGGCCGGCTACGAGCAGTACTTC. This encodes CSAGSDRAGYEQYF.

Many counts were recorded for this clonotype. The rearrangement joins TRBV19 to TRBJ2-1; 9 nucleotides agree with TRBD2. V lost 5 bases and J lost 3; bases outside the gene matches: 8. In germline, CDR1 is LNHDA, CDR2 SQIVND (reference sequence). The CDR3 spans 16 residues. The CDR3 is CASSDPSSGNYNEQFF. The DNA of the CDR3 is TGTGCCAGTAGTGACCCCTCTAGCGGGAACTACAATGAGCAGTTCTTC.